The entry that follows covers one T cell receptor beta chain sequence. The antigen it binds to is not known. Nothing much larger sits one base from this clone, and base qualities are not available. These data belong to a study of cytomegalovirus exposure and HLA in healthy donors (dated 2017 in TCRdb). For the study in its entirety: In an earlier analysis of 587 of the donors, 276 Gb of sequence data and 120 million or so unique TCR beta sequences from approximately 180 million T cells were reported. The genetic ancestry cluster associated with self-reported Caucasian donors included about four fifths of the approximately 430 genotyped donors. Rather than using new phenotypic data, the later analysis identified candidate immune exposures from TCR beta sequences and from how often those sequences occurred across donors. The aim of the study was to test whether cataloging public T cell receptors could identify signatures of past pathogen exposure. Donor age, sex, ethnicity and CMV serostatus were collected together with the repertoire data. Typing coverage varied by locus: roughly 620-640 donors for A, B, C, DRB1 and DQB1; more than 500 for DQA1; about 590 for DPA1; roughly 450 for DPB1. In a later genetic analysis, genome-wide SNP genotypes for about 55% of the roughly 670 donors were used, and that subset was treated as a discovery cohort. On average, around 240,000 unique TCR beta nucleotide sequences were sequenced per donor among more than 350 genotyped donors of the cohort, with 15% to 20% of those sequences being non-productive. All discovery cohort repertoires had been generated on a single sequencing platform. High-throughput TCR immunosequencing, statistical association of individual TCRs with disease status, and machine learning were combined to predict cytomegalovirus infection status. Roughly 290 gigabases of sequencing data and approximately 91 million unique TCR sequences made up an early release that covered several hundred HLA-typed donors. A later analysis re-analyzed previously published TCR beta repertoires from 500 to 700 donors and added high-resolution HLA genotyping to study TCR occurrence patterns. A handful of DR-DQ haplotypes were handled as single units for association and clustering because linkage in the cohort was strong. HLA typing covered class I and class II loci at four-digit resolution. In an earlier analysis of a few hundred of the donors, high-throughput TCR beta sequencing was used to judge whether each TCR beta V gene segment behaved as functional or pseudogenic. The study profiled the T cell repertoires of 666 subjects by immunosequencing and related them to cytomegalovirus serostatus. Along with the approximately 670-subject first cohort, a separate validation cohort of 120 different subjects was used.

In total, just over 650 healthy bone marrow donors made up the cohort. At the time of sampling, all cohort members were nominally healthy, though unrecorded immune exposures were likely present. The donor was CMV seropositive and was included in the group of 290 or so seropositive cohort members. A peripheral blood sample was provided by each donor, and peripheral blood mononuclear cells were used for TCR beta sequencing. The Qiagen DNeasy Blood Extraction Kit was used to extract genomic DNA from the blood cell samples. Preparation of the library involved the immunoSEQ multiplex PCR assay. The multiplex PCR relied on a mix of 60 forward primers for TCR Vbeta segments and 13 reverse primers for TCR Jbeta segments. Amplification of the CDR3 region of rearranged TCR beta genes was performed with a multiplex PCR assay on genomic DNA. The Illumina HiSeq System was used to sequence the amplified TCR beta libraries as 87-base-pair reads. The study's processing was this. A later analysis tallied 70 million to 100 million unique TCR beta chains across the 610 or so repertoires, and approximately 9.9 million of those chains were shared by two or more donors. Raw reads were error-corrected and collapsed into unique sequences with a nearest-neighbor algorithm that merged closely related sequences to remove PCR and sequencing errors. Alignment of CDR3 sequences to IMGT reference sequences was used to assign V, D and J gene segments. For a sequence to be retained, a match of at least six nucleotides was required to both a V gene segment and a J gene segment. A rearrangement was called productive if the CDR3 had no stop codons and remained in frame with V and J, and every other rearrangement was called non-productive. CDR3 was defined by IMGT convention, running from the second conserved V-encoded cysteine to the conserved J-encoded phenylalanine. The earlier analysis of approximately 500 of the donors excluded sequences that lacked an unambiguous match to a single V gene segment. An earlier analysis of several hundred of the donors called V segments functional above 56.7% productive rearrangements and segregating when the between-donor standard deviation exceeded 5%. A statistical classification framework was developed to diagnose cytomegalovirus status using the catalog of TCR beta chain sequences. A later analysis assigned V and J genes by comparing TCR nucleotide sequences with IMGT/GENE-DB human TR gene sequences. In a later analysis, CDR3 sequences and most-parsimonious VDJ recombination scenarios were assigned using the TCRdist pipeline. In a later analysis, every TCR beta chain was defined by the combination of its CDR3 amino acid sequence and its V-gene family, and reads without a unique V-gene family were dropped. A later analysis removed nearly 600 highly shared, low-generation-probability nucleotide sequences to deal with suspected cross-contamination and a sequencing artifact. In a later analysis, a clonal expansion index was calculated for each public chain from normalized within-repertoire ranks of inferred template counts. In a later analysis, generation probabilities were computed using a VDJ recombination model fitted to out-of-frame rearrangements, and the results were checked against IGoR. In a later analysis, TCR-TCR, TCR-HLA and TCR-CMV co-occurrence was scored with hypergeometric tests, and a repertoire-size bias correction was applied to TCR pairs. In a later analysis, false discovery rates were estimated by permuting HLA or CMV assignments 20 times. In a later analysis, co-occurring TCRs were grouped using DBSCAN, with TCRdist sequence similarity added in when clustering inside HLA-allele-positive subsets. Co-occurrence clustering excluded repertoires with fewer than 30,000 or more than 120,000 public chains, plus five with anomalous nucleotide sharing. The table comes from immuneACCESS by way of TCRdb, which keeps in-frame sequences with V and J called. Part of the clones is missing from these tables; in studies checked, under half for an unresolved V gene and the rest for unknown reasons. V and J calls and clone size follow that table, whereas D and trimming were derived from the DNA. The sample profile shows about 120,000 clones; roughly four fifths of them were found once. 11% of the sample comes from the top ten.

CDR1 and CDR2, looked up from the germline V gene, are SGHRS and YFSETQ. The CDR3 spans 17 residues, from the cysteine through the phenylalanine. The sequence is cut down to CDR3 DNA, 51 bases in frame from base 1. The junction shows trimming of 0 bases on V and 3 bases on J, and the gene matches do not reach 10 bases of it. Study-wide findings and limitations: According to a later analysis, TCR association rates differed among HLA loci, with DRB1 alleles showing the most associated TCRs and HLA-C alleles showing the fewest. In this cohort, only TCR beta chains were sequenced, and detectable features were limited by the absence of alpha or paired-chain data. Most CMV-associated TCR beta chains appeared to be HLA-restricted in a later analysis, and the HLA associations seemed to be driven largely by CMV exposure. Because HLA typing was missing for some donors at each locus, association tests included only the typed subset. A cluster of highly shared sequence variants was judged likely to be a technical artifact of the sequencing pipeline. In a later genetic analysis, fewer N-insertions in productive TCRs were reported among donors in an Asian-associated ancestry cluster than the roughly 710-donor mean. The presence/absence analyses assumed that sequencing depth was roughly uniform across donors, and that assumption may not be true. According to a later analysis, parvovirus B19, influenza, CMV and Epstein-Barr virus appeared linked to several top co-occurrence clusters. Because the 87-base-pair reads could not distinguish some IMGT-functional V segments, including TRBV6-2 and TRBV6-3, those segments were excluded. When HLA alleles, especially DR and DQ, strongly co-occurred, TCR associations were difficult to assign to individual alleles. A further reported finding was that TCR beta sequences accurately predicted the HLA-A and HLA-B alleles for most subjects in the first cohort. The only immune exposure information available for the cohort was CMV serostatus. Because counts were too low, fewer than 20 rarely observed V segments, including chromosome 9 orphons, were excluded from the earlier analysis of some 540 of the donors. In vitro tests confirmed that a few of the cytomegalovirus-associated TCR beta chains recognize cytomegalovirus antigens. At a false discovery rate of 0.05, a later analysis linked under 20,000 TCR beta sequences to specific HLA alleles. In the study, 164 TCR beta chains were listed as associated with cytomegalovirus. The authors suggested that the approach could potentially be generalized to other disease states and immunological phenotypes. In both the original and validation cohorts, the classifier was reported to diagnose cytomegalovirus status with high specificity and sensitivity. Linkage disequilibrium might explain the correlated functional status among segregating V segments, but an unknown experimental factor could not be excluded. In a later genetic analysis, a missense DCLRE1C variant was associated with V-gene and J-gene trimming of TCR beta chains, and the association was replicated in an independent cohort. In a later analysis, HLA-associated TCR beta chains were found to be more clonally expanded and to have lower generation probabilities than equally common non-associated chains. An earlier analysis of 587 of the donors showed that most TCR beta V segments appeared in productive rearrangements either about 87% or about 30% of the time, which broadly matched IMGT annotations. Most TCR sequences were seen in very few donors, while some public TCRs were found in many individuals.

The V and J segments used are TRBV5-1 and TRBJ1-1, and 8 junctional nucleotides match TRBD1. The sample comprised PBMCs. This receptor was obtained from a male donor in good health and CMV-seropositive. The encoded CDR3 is CASSLEGWTGRDTEAFF. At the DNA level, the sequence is TGCGCCAGCAGCTTGGAAGGTTGGACAGGGAGGGACACTGAAGCTTTCTTT.